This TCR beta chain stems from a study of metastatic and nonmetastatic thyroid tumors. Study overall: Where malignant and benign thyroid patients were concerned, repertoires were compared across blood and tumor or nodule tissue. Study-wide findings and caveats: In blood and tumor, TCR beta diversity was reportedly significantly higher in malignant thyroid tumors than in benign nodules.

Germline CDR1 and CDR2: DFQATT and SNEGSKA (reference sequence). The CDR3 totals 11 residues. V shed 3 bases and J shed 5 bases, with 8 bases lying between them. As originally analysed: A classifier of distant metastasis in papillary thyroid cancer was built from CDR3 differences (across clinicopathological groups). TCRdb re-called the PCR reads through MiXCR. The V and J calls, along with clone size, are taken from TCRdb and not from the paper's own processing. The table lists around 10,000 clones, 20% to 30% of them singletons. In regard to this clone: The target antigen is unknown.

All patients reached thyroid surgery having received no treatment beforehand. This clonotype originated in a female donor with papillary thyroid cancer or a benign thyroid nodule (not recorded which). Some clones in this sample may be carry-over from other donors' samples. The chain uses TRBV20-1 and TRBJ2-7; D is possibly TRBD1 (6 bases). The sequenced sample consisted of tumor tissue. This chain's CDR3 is CSARGHDEQYF. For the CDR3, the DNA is TGCAGTGCTAGGGGACATGACGAGCAGTACTTC.